The 24 T cell receptor beta chains reported below all come from one sample, sequenced in a study of cytomegalovirus exposure and HLA in healthy donors. In the PCR, 60 Vbeta and 13 Jbeta primers were used. Sequencing was performed with immunoSEQ multiplex PCR; in TCRdb, only in-frame clones are kept and a portion is missing. Counted here are 150,000 to 200,000 clones, roughly 85% occurring once; the ten biggest clones make up 2% to 2.5%. Sequencing was carried out using PBMCs. All receptors come from a man younger than 30 in good health and CMV-seropositive.

Here the CDR3 DNA reads TGTGCCAGCAGCCCCGCAGGGATGGGCAATCAGCCCCAGCATTTT. Encoded protein: CASSPAGMGNQPQHF. V and J are TRBV7-9 and TRBJ1-5; D is possibly TRBD1 (5 bases). Germline CDR1 is SEHNR and CDR2 is FQNEAQ (reference sequence). The CDR3 sequence is 15 residues long. V lost 5 bases and J lost 2, with 13 bases in between.

In DNA form, the CDR3 reads TGTGCCAGCAGCGGGGACACGAACACCGGGGAGCTGTTTTTT. It codes for CASSGDTNTGELFF. The chain couples TRBV11-3 to TRBJ2-2, with a weak D call TRBD1 (6 bases). Germline CDR1 SGHNT, CDR2 YENEEA. There are 14 residues in the CDR3. V lost 5 bases and J lost 0, with 7 bases in between.

The chain combines TRBV9 with TRBJ1-2; 8 bases agree with TRBD1. This CDR3 contains 17 residues. The germline V gene encodes CDR1 SGDLS and CDR2 YYNGEE. J lost 0 bases, V lost 3 bases, and 10 bases had no gene match. The CDR3: CASSEDRGGVTNYGYTF. CDR3 DNA sequence: TGTGCCAGCAGCGAAGACAGGGGAGGGGTGACTAACTATGGCTACACCTTC.

The chain couples TRBV18 to TRBJ1-6; 7 nucleotides agree with TRBD1. Losses at the gene ends were 0 bases for V and 6 bases for J; bases not matched to a gene: 5. The CDR3 is 16 amino acids. Germline-derived CDR1 and CDR2 are KGHSH and LQKENI. CDR3 bases: TGTGCCAGCTCACCACCGGAAAGGGGGCGTAATTCACCCCTCCACTTT. As protein: CASSPPERGRNSPLHF.

The chain is built from TRBV29-1 and TRBJ2-1; TRBD2 aligns across 10 bases. Germline values: CDR1 SQVTM, CDR2 ANQGSEA. Unmatched junction bases numbered 5, after V lost 4 bases and J lost 2 bases. CDR3 length: 15 amino acids. CDR3 in DNA: TGCAGCGTTGGGGACAGCGGGGGGGCCTACAATGAGCAGTTCTTC. It translates to CSVGDSGGAYNEQFF.

The gene calls are TRBV4-3 and TRBJ2-5; maybe TRBD1 (6 bases). CDR3 length: 15 amino acids. Germline values: CDR1 LGHNA, CDR2 YSLEER. Trimming took 4 bases from V and 3 from J, leaving 15 bases between them. Here the CDR3 reads CASSLLGDTKETQYF. As DNA, the CDR3 is TGCGCCAGCAGCCTCCTCGGGGACACGAAAGAGACCCAGTACTTC.

The chain recombines TRBV6-6 with TRBJ1-2; 7 bases match TRBD1. Germline V CDR1 and CDR2: MNHNY, SVGAGI (reference sequence). CDR3 size: 15 residues. Trimming removed 4 bases from V and 0 bases from J; junction bases left unmatched: 5. The CDR3 reads CASSSQGTSNYGYTF. The CDR3 coding sequence is TGTGCCAGCAGTTCACAGGGGACCTCTAACTATGGCTACACCTTC.

The genes are TRBV11-3 and TRBJ2-3, with 13 bases that match TRBD2. Trimming removed 5 bases from V and 2 bases from J; junction bases left unmatched: 13. The CDR3 has 19 amino acids. Germline V gene lookup returns CDR1 SGHNT and CDR2 YENEEA. This CDR3 is CASSPGLAGEKGSTDTQYF. CDR3 DNA sequence: TGTGCCAGCAGCCCCGGACTAGCGGGGGAGAAGGGGTCCACAGATACGCAGTATTTT.

Of note for this clone: At one of its ends the junction is not consistent with the germline gene, which may arise from a read error. At the DNA level, this CDR3 is encoded by other sequences in the same sample as well. This CDR3 reads CASSINLDRFF. The CDR3 DNA is TGTGCCAGTAGTATTAACTTGGACAGGTTTTTC. J is TRBJ1-2 and V is TRBV19; 7 bases match TRBD1. CDR1 is LNHDA, CDR2 SQIVND, per germline (reference sequence). The CDR3 length is 11 residues. The whole variable domain, remainder taken from reference TRBV19 and TRBJ1-2, is DGGITQSPKYLFRKEGQNVTLSCEQNLNHDAMYWYRQDPGQGLRLIYYSQIVNDFQKGDIAEGYSVSREKKESFPLTVTSAQKNPTAFYLCASSINLDRFFGSGTRLTVV.

This chain links TRBV10-3 with TRBJ1-2, with 7 bases identical to TRBD1. V lost 6 bases and J lost 7; bases outside the gene matches: 8. This CDR3 spans 13 amino acids. Germline V gene lookup returns CDR1 ENHRY and CDR2 SYGVKD. The CDR3 DNA reads as TGTGCCATCAGAATCGACAGGGAATCTGGCTACACCTTC. It codes for CAIRIDRESGYTF.

The chain joins TRBV7-2 to TRBJ1-2, with D possibly TRBD1 on 6 matching bases. Germline CDR1 and CDR2: SGHTA and FQGNSA. Between the trimmed V and J ends, which lost 4 bases and 8 bases, there was a span of 17 bases. This CDR3 comprises 14 residues. DNA for the CDR3: TGTGCCAGCAGCTCAAGAACAGGGCATAACGGCTACACCTTC. This gives the protein CASSSRTGHNGYTF.

The gene calls are TRBV7-9 and TRBJ1-4; D remains unclear. Germline V gives CDR1 SEHNR, CDR2 FQNEAQ (reference sequence). CDR3 length: 13 amino acids. V shed 1 base and J shed 8 bases, with 8 bases lying between them. The CDR3 nucleotides read TGTGCCAGCAGCTTAGAACTCGCCGAAAAACTGTTTTTT. It is translated as CASSLELAEKLFF.

This sequence joins TRBV9 and TRBJ2-1, with 9 bases identical to TRBD2. The CDR3 spans 18 residues. V dropped 0 bases and J dropped 0; count of bases not matched to a gene: 7. Germline V gene lookup returns CDR1 SGDLS and CDR2 YYNGEE. The CDR3 reads CASSVGAGGNPSYNEQFF. CDR3 DNA: TGTGCCAGCAGCGTAGGGGCGGGGGGGAACCCCTCCTACAATGAGCAGTTCTTC.

The V call is TRBV7-2, the J call TRBJ2-6; tentative D call: TRBD2 (5 bases). The CDR3 runs to 16 residues. V was shortened by 4 bases and J by 2 bases, with 12 bases between the two germline ends. Germline CDR1 reads SGHTA; CDR2 reads FQGNSA. The CDR3 region has the DNA TGTGCCAGCAGCTCGGCGGGTACGGCTGGGGCCAACGTCCTGACTTTC. Translating gives CASSSAGTAGANVLTF.

The genes are TRBV7-2 and TRBJ2-5; tentative D call: TRBD2 (5 bases). Trimming left V 1 base short and J 2 bases short, with 5 bases between. The V gene's germline CDR1 is SGHTA and CDR2 FQGNSA. The CDR3 covers 13 residues. The CDR3 DNA reads as TGTGCCAGCAGCTTAGGGGAGCAAGAGACCCAGTACTTC. This gives the protein CASSLGEQETQYF.

The chain couples TRBV7-2 to TRBJ1-5; D possibly corresponds to TRBD1 (6 bases). Germline CDR1 is SGHTA and CDR2 is FQGNSA. With 5 bases removed from V and 0 bases from J, the gap between germline ends came to 11 bases. The CDR3 consists of 15 residues. The CDR3 DNA is TGTGCCAGCAGCCCCTGGGACAATAGCAATCAGCCCCAGCATTTT. Its protein is CASSPWDNSNQPQHF. Together with reference TRBV7-2 and TRBJ1-5, the CDR3 gives the full variable domain: GAGVSQSPSNKVTEKGKDVELRCDPISGHTALYWYRQSLGQGLEFLIYFQGNSAPDKSGLPSDRFSAERTGGSVSTLTIQRTQQEDSAVYLCASSPWDNSNQPQHFGDGTRLSIL.

Turning to this clone: Its ends do not fully match the called genes, so a read error is possible. The V and J genes are TRBV9 and TRBJ2-6, with D possibly being TRBD1 (5 bases). The length of the CDR3 is 16 residues. In germline, CDR1 is SGDLS, CDR2 YYNGEE. DNA for the CDR3: TGTGCCAGCAGCCCTAGAGGTGGGGCTGGGGCCAACGGCCTGACTTTC. Translating it yields CASSPRGGAGANGLTF.

The rearrangement links TRBV7-2 to TRBJ1-2; 12 bases line up with TRBD1. The CDR3 spans 16 residues. Germline CDR1 and CDR2: SGHTA and FQGNSA. V lost 1 base to trimming and J lost 4 bases; unmatched junction nucleotides: 4. CDR3 in DNA: TGTGCCAGCAGCTTAGAGGGGGGACAGGGGGCCTATGGCTACACCTTC. Its protein is CASSLEGGQGAYGYTF.

V usage is TRBV2 and J usage is TRBJ2-7, with a tentative D call TRBD1 (5 bases). The CDR3 has 14 residues. Germline-derived CDR1 and CDR2 are SNHLY and FYNNEI. V was trimmed by 2 bases and J by 2 bases, leaving 10 bases between them. The CDR3 region is CASSESAGPYEQYF. The CDR3, as DNA: TGTGCCAGCAGTGAATCCGCAGGGCCCTACGAGCAGTACTTC.

The V call is TRBV9, the J call TRBJ1-1; possible D gene TRBD1, 6 bases. The CDR3 runs 13 residues. With 0 bases removed from V and 3 bases from J, the gap between germline ends came to 6 bases. The germline V gene encodes CDR1 SGDLS and CDR2 YYNGEE. As DNA, the CDR3 is TGTGCCAGCAGCGTAGACAGGGACACTGAAGCTTTCTTT. This sequence encodes CASSVDRDTEAFF.

J is TRBJ1-5 and V is TRBV2; TRBD1 matches at 8 bases. Germline values: CDR1 SNHLY, CDR2 FYNNEI. The CDR3 extends over 15 amino acids. The ends lost 7 bases at V and 3 bases at J; junction bases unmatched: 8. The CDR3 sequence: CASTSDRGINQPQHF. The CDR3 nucleotides are TGTGCCAGCACCTCTGACAGGGGAATCAATCAGCCCCAGCATTTT.

This chain joins TRBV6-6 and TRBJ1-4; D is perhaps TRBD1 (5 bases). CDR3 length equals 15 residues. Trimming removed 2 bases at V and 8 bases at J, with 15 bases between. Germline V gene sequence: CDR1 MNHNY, CDR2 SVGAGI (reference sequence). The CDR3 bases are TGTGCCAGCAGTTACACTAAGGGGCAAGGAGAAAAACTGTTTTTT. It encodes CASSYTKGQGEKLFF.

This clone appeared once. The rearrangement joins TRBV10-3 to TRBJ2-5; D may be TRBD1 (6 bases). The DNA end favors TRBJ2-7, so the J call may be wrong. Germline-derived CDR1 and CDR2 are ENHRY and SYGVKD. This CDR3 is 14 amino acids long. The CDR3 sequence is CAISVWDNSYEQYF. CDR3 coding DNA: TGTGCCATCAGTGTTTGGGACAACTCCTACGAGCAGTACTTC.

V usage is TRBV5-5 and J usage is TRBJ1-1; 7 bases line up with TRBD1. V lost 4 bases to trimming and J lost 3 bases; unmatched junction nucleotides: 6. The V gene's germline CDR1 is SGHKS and CDR2 YYEKEE (reference sequence). The CDR3 totals 14 residues. This CDR3 reads CASSVDRVHTEAFF. DNA of the CDR3: TGTGCCAGCAGCGTCGACAGGGTGCACACTGAAGCTTTCTTT.